A single sample gave rise to the 10 T cell receptor beta chains below, sequenced in a study of blood T cell repertoires in COVID-19. Repertoires were generated with immunoSEQ multiplex PCR, while TCRdb's copy carries only in-frame clones and drops some. The sample holds roughly 140,000 clones, more than 75% seen once. Sequencing used peripheral blood. These TCRs come from a man aged 55 to 70 with acute or convalescent COVID-19.

The chain employs TRBV19 and TRBJ2-1; 10 nucleotides agree with TRBD2. The V segment lost 5 bases and the J segment 3 bases; nucleotides outside the gene matches: 4. The CDR3 length is 15 residues. Germline CDR1 and CDR2: LNHDA and SQIVND (reference sequence). The CDR3 protein is CASSPSGRLYNEQFF. For the CDR3, the DNA is TGTGCCAGTAGTCCTAGCGGGAGACTCTACAATGAGCAGTTCTTC.

This sequence joins TRBV18 and TRBJ2-3, with TRBD1 identical over 7 bases. Germline V gene data show CDR1 as KGHSH and CDR2 as LQKENI. The CDR3 is made up of 13 amino acids. The V gene end was trimmed by 3 bases and the J gene end by 8 bases; junction bases not matched to a gene: 5. CDR3 loop: CASSPDRAGTQYF. In DNA, the CDR3 is TGTGCCAGCTCACCCGACAGGGCGGGTACGCAGTATTTT.

The V gene is TRBV19, the J gene TRBJ1-5; 7 bases are a match to TRBD1. The CDR3 extends over 16 amino acids. With 4 bases clipped from V and 3 bases from J, the junction kept 9 bases outside the gene matches. The germline CDR1 and CDR2 sequences are LNHDA and SQIVND (reference sequence). CDR3 bases: TGTGCCAGTAGTAAGGGGGCTGGACGGGACAATCAGCCCCAGCATTTT. Its protein product is CASSKGAGRDNQPQHF.

V and J are TRBV24-1 and TRBJ2-6; perhaps TRBD1 as D (6 bases). The germline gives CDR1 KGHDR, CDR2 SFDVKD. V was shortened by 5 bases and J by 4 bases, with 14 bases between the two germline ends. This CDR3 has 16 amino acids. For the CDR3, the DNA is TGTGCCACCAGTGCCGATTACAGGGAGGGGGCCAACGTCCTGACTTTC. Translated: CATSADYREGANVLTF.

The CDR3 loop is CASSLGQPGELFF. The DNA of the CDR3 is TGCGCCAGCAGCTTGGGACAGCCCGGGGAGCTGTTTTTT. The chain joins TRBV5-1 to TRBJ2-2; perhaps TRBD1 as D (5 bases). Germline assignment: CDR1 SGHRS and CDR2 YFSETQ. The V end lost 0 bases, the J end lost 6 bases, and 6 bases lay between the germline ends. This CDR3 region has 13 residues.

This clone has at least ten counts. The genes are TRBV3-1 (or the pseudogene TRBV3-2) and TRBJ1-6, with 7 bases fitting TRBD1. The germline gives CDR1 LGHDT, CDR2 YNNKEL (reference sequence). Losses at the gene ends were 4 bases for V and 2 bases for J; bases not matched to a gene: 5. The CDR3 totals 16 residues. The CDR3 sequence: CASSPQTGPYNSPLHF. The CDR3 DNA reads as TGTGCCAGCAGCCCGCAGACAGGGCCCTATAATTCACCCCTCCACTTT.

The chain uses TRBV19 and TRBJ2-2, with a tentative D call TRBD2 (5 bases). The CDR3 is made up of 13 amino acids. From germline, CDR1 is LNHDA and CDR2 SQIVND (reference sequence). Trimming left V 8 bases short and J 5 bases short, with 12 bases between. The CDR3 nucleotides are TGTGCCAGTGGGTCTAGGAGGACCGGGGAGCTGTTTTTT. It specifies CASGSRRTGELFF.

This clone was picked up many times. This sequence joins TRBV6-2 or TRBV6-3 and TRBJ2-1, with 15 nucleotides matching TRBD2. Trimming cost V 2 bases and J 7 bases; bases outside gene matches: 3. Germline CDR1 is MNHEY and CDR2 is SVGEGT. The CDR3 has 16 residues. The CDR3 loop is CASSYPGLAGGNEQFF. CDR3 sequence (DNA): TGTGCCAGCAGTTACCCGGGACTAGCGGGAGGTAATGAGCAGTTCTTC.

This chain uses TRBV3-1 (or the pseudogene TRBV3-2) with TRBJ2-7, with 7 bases matching TRBD1. V was clipped by 3 bases and J by 4 bases; unmatched bases: 9. Germline CDR1 is LGHDT and CDR2 is YNNKEL (reference sequence). CDR3 length: 15 residues. The CDR3 region is CASSHSLRGPYEQYF. The CDR3 nucleotides are TGTGCCAGCAGCCACTCTCTTAGGGGGCCTTACGAGCAGTACTTC.

The chain carries TRBV10-3 and TRBJ2-5; 7 bases fit TRBD1. The CDR3 contains 12 residues. V was clipped by 8 bases and J by 5 bases; unmatched bases: 5. Germline CDR1 and CDR2: ENHRY and SYGVKD. CDR3 DNA sequence: TGTGCCATCGCCCGACAGGGTGAGACCCAGTACTTC. Translating gives CAIARQGETQYF.